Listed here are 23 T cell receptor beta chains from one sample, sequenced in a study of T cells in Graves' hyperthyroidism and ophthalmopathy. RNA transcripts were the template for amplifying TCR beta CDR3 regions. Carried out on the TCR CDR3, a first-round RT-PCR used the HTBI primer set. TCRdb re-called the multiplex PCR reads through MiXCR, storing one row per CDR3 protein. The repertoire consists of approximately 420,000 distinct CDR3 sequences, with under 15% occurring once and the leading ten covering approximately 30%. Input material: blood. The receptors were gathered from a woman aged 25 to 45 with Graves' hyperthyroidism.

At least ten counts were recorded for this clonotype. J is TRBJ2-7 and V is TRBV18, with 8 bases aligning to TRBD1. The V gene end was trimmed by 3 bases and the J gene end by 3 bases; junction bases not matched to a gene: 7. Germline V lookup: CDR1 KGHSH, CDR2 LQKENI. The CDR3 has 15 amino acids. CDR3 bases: TGTGCCAGCTCACCTCGAGGACAGGGAGTCTACGAGCAGTACTTC. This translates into CASSPRGQGVYEQYF.

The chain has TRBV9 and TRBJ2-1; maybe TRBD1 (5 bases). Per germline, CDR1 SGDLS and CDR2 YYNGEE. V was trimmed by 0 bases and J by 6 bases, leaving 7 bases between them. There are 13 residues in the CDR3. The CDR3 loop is CASSVDRINEQFF. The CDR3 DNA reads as TGTGCCAGCAGCGTAGACAGGATCAATGAGCAGTTCTTC.

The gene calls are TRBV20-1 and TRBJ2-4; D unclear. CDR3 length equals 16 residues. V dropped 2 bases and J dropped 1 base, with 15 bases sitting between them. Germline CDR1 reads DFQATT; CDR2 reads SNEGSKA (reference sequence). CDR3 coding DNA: TGCAGTGCTAGAACCAGACCCCTTCGGGCCAAAAACATTCAGTACTTC. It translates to CSARTRPLRAKNIQYF.

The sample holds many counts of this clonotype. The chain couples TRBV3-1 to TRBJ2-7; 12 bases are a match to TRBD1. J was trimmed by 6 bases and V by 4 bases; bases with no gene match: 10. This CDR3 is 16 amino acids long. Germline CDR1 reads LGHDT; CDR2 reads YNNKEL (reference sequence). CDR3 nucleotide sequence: TGTGCCAGCAGCCCAGGGACAGGGGGCCAGAAGGGCGAGCAGTACTTC. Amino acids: CASSPGTGGQKGEQYF.

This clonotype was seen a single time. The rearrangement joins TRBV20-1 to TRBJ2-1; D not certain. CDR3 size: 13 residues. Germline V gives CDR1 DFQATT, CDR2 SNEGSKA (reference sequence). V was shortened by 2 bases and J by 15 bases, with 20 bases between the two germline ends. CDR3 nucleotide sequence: TGCAGTGCTAGAAGGGCCCTATACCCTGATCGGTTCTTC. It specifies CSARRALYPDRFF.

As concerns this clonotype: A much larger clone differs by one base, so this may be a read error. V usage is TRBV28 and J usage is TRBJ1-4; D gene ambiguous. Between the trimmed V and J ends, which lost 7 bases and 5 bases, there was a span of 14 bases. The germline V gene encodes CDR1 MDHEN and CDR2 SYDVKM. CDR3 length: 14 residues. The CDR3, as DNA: TGTGCCAGCACTGAACAGAGCGGGAATGAAAAACTGTTTTTT. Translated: CASTEQSGNEKLFF.

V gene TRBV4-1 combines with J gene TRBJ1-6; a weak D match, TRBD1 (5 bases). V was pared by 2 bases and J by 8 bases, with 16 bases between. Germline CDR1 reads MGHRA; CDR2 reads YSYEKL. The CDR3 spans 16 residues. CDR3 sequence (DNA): TGCGCCAGCAGCCAACCGGGCAGGGTTCGAGATTCACCCCTCCACTTT. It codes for CASSQPGRVRDSPLHF.

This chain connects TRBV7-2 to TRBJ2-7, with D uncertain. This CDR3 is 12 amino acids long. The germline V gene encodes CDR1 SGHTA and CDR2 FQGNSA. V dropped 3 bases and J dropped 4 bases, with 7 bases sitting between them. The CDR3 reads CASSFKPYEQYF. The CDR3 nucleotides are TGTGCCAGCAGCTTCAAGCCGTACGAGCAGTACTTC. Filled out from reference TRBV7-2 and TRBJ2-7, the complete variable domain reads GAGVSQSPSNKVTEKGKDVELRCDPISGHTALYWYRQSLGQGLEFLIYFQGNSAPDKSGLPSDRFSAERTGGSVSTLTIQRTQQEDSAVYLCASSFKPYEQYFGPGTRLTVT.

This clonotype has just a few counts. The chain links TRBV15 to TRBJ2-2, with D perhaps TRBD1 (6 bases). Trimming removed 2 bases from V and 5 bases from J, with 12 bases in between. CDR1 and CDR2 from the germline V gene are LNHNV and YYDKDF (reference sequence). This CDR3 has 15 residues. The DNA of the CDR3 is TGTGCCACCAGCAGATCACAGGGAAATACCGGGGAGCTGTTTTTT. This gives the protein CATSRSQGNTGELFF.

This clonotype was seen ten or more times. This CDR3 reads CAWRNGGSETQYF. DNA for the CDR3: TGTGCCTGGCGGAACGGGGGGTCGGAGACCCAGTACTTC. The J gene is TRBJ2-5, the V gene TRBV30; TRBD2 agrees at 7 bases. Germline V gene data show CDR1 as GTSNPN and CDR2 as SVGIG (reference sequence). The CDR3 runs to 13 residues. J gave up 5 bases and V 5 bases, and 8 bases lay outside the gene matches.

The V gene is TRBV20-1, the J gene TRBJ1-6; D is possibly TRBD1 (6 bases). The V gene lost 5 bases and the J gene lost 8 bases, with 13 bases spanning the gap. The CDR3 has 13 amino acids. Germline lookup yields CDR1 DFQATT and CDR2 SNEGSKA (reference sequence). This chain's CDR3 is CSALDRSDSPLHF. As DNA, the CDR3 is TGCAGTGCTCTGGACAGATCGGATTCACCCCTCCACTTT.

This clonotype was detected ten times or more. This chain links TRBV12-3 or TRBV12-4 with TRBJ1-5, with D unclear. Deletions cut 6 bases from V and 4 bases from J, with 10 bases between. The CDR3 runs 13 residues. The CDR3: CASRWRENQPQHF. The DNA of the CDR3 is TGTGCCAGCAGATGGAGGGAGAATCAGCCCCAGCATTTT.

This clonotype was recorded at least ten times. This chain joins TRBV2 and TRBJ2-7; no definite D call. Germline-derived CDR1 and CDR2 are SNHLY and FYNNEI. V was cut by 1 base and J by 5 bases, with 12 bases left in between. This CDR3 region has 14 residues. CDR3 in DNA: TGTGCCAGCAGTGAAGGCGGAATCGCCCACGAGCAGTACTTC. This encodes CASSEGGIAHEQYF.

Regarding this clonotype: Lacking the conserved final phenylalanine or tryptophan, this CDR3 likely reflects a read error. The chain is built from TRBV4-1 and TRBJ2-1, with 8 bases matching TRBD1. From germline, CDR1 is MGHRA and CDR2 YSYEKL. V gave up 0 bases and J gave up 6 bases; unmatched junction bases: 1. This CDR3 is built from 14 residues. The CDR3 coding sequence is TGCGCCAGCAGCCAAGAGGACAGGGTCAATGAGCAGTTCCTC. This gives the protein CASSQEDRVNEQFL.

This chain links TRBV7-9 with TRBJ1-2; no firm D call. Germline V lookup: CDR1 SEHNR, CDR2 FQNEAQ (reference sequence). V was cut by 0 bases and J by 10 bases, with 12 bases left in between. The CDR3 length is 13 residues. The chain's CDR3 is CASSLAAGEFYTF. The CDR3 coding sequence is TGTGCCAGCAGCTTAGCAGCCGGAGAATTCTACACCTTC.

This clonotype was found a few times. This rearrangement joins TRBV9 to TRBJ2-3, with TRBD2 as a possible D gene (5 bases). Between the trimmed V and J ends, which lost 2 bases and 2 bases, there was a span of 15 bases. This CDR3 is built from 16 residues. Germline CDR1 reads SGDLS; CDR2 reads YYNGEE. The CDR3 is CASSVRSDRNTDTQYF. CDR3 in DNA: TGTGCCAGCAGCGTTCGTAGCGACCGAAACACAGATACGCAGTATTTT.

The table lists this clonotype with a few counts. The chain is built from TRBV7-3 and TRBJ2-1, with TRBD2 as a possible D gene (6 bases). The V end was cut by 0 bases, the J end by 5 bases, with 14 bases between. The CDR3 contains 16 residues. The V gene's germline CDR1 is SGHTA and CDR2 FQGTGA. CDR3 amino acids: CASSLTSPGVDNEQFF. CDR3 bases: TGTGCCAGCAGCTTAACCTCCCCGGGAGTAGACAATGAGCAGTTCTTC.

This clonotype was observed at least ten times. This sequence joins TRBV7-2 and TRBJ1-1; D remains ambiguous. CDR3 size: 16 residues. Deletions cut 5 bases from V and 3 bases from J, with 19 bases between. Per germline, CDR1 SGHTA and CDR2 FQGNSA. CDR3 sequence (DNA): TGTGCCAGCAGCCCGAATCTTGAGGCGCGGGACACTGAAGCTTTCTTT. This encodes CASSPNLEARDTEAFF.

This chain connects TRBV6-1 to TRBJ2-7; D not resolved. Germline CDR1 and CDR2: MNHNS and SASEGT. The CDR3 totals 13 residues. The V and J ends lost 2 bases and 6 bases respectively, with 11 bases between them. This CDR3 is CASSEHLSGEQYF. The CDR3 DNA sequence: TGTGCCAGCAGTGAACATTTATCGGGCGAGCAGTACTTC.

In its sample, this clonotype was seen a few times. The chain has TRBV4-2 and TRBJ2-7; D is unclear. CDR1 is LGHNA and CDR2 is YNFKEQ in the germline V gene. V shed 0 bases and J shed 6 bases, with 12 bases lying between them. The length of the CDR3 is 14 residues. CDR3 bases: TGTGCCAGCAGCCAAGACCTCCCGGCCGGCGAGCAGTACTTC. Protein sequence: CASSQDLPAGEQYF.

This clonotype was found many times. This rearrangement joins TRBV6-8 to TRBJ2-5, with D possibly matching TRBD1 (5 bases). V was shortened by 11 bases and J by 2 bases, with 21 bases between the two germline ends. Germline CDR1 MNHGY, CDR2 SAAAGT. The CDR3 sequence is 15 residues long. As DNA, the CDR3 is TGTGCCCCAGGGATTAAACGGAACCAACAAGAGACCCAGTACTTC. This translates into CAPGIKRNQQETQYF.

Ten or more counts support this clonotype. CDR3 protein: CASSGRYTF. CDR3 bases: TGTGCCAGCAGCGGCCGGTACACCTTC. The chain links TRBV7-2 to TRBJ1-2; the D is unclear. The germline gives CDR1 SGHTA, CDR2 FQGNSA. V lost 5 bases to trimming and J lost 11 bases, with 6 bases between them. CDR3 length equals 9 residues.

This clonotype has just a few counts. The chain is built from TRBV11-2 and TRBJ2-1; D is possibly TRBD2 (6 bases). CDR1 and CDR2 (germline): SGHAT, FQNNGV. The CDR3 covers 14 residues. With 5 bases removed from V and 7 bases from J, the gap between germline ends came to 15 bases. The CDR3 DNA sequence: TGTGCCAGCAGCCCAACCGGGACTTATAATGAGCAGTTCTTC. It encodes CASSPTGTYNEQFF.